Presented here are 23 T cell receptor beta chains from one specimen sequenced in a study of breast tumors, draining lymph nodes, adjacent tissues (dated by TCRdb to 2016 to 2017). The axillary draining lymph nodes of breast cancer patients were the source of the lymph node samples. The library was generated by multiplex PCR. TCRdb shows the sequencer as Illumina HiSeq 2000. The public reads were quality trimmed at Q25 with fastp and then assembled into clones with MiXCR by TCRdb, keeping productive beta chains. Every entry covers one CDR3 protein and lists the most common genes and DNA from its rows. The sample includes about 180,000 distinct CDR3 sequences, with approximately 30% observed a single time. The top ten clones comprise around 4.1% of the sample. The sequencing sample was made of axillary lymph node tissue. All receptors come from a female donor with breast cancer. Some clones in this sample may be carry-over from other donors' samples.

This clonotype was seen only a few times. This chain joins TRBV20-1 and TRBJ2-2; the D gene is possibly TRBD2 (7 bases). The germline V gene has CDR1 DFQATT and CDR2 SNEGSKA (reference sequence). The CDR3 has 16 amino acids. Trimming removed 0 bases from V and 4 bases from J, with 15 bases in between. The CDR3 loop reads CSARERRGGPTGELFF. The CDR3 nucleotides are TGCAGTGCTAGAGAAAGGAGGGGGGGCCCCACCGGGGAGCTGTTTTTT.

This sequence joins TRBV9 and TRBJ2-2; possible D gene TRBD2, 7 bases. CDR1 is SGDLS, CDR2 YYNGEE, per germline. The CDR3 spans 16 residues. V lost 5 bases and J lost 2, with 16 bases in between. Here the CDR3 DNA reads TGTGCCAGCAGTAGGGGGGGGGCTGGAAACACCGGGGAGCTGTTTTTT. Its translation: CASSRGGAGNTGELFF.

This chain uses TRBV13 with TRBJ1-3; D is undetermined. Germline V gene sequence: CDR1 PRHDT, CDR2 FYEKMQ (reference sequence). The CDR3 has 15 residues. Trimming shortened V by 10 bases and J by 0 bases, and 16 bases separated the two germline ends. The CDR3 protein is CATSIWIYSGNTIYF. The CDR3, as DNA: TGTGCCACCAGTATCTGGATTTACTCTGGAAACACCATATATTTT. Drawing the rest from reference TRBV13 and TRBJ1-3, the complete variable domain is AAGVIQSPRHLIKEKRETATLKCYPIPRHDTVYWYQQGPGQDPQFLISFYEKMQSDKGSIPDRFSAQQFSDYHSELNMSSLELGDSALYFCATSIWIYSGNTIYFGEGSWLTVV.

As for this clonotype: This may arise from a read error, as a much more abundant clone is one base away. The CDR3 ends on some other residue instead of the conserved phenylalanine or tryptophan, so this is likely a read error. The genes are TRBV6-1 and TRBJ1-3, with D hard to call. V was shortened by 5 bases and J by 2 bases, with 4 bases between the two germline ends. The CDR3 is 12 residues long. Germline CDR1 reads MNHNS; CDR2 reads SASEGT. The CDR3 coding sequence is TGTGCCAGCAGTTCAGCTGGAAACACCATATATCTT. Residues: CASSSAGNTIYL.

This clonotype was recorded only once. The gene calls are TRBV24-1 and TRBJ2-3; 7 nucleotides align to TRBD2. CDR1 KGHDR and CDR2 SFDVKD come from the germline V gene. The CDR3 covers 17 residues. V dropped 6 bases and J dropped 0; count of bases not matched to a gene: 11. CDR3 loop: CATSSIDPSGSTDTQYF. Written as DNA, the CDR3 is TGTGCCACCAGTAGTATCGACCCTAGCGGTAGCACAGATACGCAGTATTTT.

The chain uses TRBV6-4 and TRBJ2-1, with 9 bases aligning to TRBD2. V was clipped by 3 bases and J by 9 bases; unmatched bases: 15. CDR1 is MRHNA, CDR2 SNTAGT, per germline. The CDR3 length is 17 residues. For the CDR3, the DNA is TGTGCCAGCAGTGAAATCGCGGTTAGCGGGGGAGGCCGTGAGCAGTTCTTC. Its translation: CASSEIAVSGGGREQFF.

The chain has TRBV6-2 or TRBV6-3 and TRBJ1-5, with 9 bases identical to TRBD1. V lost 8 bases to trimming and J lost 0 bases; unmatched junction nucleotides: 23. The CDR3 consists of 21 residues. Germline CDR1 and CDR2: MNHEY and SVGEGT. CDR3 bases: TGTGCCAGCTCCCTACTGGGTTATTGGGACAGGGAACCGTATAGCAATCAGCCCCAGCATTTT. This gives the protein CASSLLGYWDREPYSNQPQHF.

This clonotype appeared many times. The CDR3 sequence: CATSVLGGNEQFF. DNA of the CDR3: TGTGCCACCAGTGTCCTAGGGGGCAATGAGCAGTTCTTC. V usage is TRBV24-1 and J usage is TRBJ2-1; D might be TRBD1 (6 bases). Germline values: CDR1 KGHDR, CDR2 SFDVKD. The CDR3 has 13 residues. Trimming took off 5 bases at V and 6 bases at J, with 10 bases between the two ends.

By share, this clonotype ranks as large. This sequence joins TRBV19 and TRBJ1-4; 8 bases fit TRBD1. CDR3 length: 15 residues. Germline V gives CDR1 LNHDA, CDR2 SQIVND (reference sequence). J lost 4 bases, V lost 7 bases, and 8 bases had no gene match. This CDR3 reads CASNPPGQVNEKLFF. The CDR3 coding sequence is TGTGCCAGTAACCCCCCGGGACAGGTTAATGAAAAACTGTTTTTT.

This rearrangement joins TRBV7-9 to TRBJ1-1; 12 nucleotides line up with TRBD1. CDR1 is SEHNR and CDR2 is FQNEAQ in the germline V gene (reference sequence). There are 19 residues in the CDR3. The V segment lost 0 bases and the J segment 0 bases; nucleotides outside the gene matches: 8. For the CDR3, the DNA is TGTGCCAGCAGCTTAGCAGGGACAGGGGGCCAAAGTTTGAACACTGAAGCTTTCTTT. It codes for CASSLAGTGGQSLNTEAFF.

Ten or more counts support this clonotype. This chain connects TRBV7-8 to TRBJ1-2; D uncertain. Trimming left V 0 bases short and J 2 bases short, with 10 bases between. The CDR3 has 15 amino acids. Per germline, CDR1 SGHVS and CDR2 FQNEAQ. Written as DNA, the CDR3 is TGTGCCAGCAGCTTAGCGATGGCAGTAAACTATGGCTACACCTTC. Amino acid sequence: CASSLAMAVNYGYTF.

A note on this clonotype: This may be a read error: a much more frequent sequence differs by one nucleotide. The chain uses TRBV6-2 or TRBV6-3 and TRBJ2-2; D might be TRBD1 (6 bases). Germline V gene sequence: CDR1 MNHEY, CDR2 SVGEGT. V was clipped by 11 bases and J by 7 bases, with 14 bases between them. This CDR3 spans 12 amino acids. The CDR3 DNA reads TGTGCCTGCAAACAGGGATTCGGGGAGCTGTTTTTT. Residues: CACKQGFGELFF.

This clonotype was counted ten times or more. Here the CDR3 DNA reads TGCAGTGCTAGTCGCCCTAGCGGGTTCTACAATGAGCAGTTCTTC. This sequence encodes CSASRPSGFYNEQFF. The rearrangement joins TRBV20-1 to TRBJ2-1, with TRBD2 identical over 8 bases. J gave up 3 bases and V 3 bases, and 7 bases lay outside the gene matches. CDR3 size: 15 residues. Per the germline V gene, CDR1 is DFQATT and CDR2 is SNEGSKA (reference sequence).

This chain links TRBV7-3 with TRBJ2-3; 10 bases map to TRBD1. V lost 3 bases to trimming and J lost 6 bases; unmatched junction nucleotides: 0. CDR1 SGHTA and CDR2 FQGTGA come from the germline V gene. The CDR3 sequence is 13 residues long. The CDR3 nucleotides are TGTGCCAGCAGCTTGGACAGGGGGGATACGCAGTATTTT. It is translated as CASSLDRGDTQYF.

Comments on this clonotype: At one of its ends the junction is not consistent with the germline gene, which may arise from a read error. This chain joins TRBV6-2 or TRBV6-3 and TRBJ2-7, with D maybe TRBD2 (6 bases). CDR1 is MNHEY and CDR2 is SVGEGT in the germline V gene. This CDR3 region has 11 residues. For the CDR3, the DNA is TGTGCCAGCAGTCAGGGAGGCGAGCGGTACTTC. Protein sequence: CASSQGGERYF.

About this clonotype itself: The junction does not match germline at one end; this may be a read error. The chain carries TRBV7-7 and TRBJ2-7, with 12 bases that match TRBD1. Germline CDR1 is SSHAT and CDR2 is FNYEAQ (reference sequence). This CDR3 region has 15 residues. The CDR3 here is CASSAGQGAGYEQHF. CDR3 DNA sequence: TGTGCTAGCAGCGCGGGACAGGGGGCGGGTTACGAGCAGCACTTC.

V usage is TRBV6-1 and J usage is TRBJ2-1, with 7 bases that match TRBD2. V lost 2 bases to trimming and J lost 1 base; unmatched junction nucleotides: 2. The CDR3 is 15 amino acids. Germline V gene sequence: CDR1 MNHNS, CDR2 SASEGT. The CDR3 nucleotides are TGTGCCAGCAGTGAAATACTAGCGTCCTACAATGAGCAGTTCTTC. It encodes CASSEILASYNEQFF.

This clonotype was observed many times. It may be a read error: a sequence one base away is much more abundant. V and J are TRBV7-2 and TRBJ1-2, with TRBD1 matching over 10 bases. The CDR3 is 15 amino acids. Germline CDR1 reads SGHTA; CDR2 reads FQGNSA. Here the CDR3 reads CASSESGTGAYGYPF. CDR3 nucleotides: TGTGCCAGCAGCGAAAGCGGGACAGGGGCCTATGGCTACCCCTTC.

This clonotype was counted ten times or more. The chain uses TRBV5-4 and TRBJ2-7; tentatively, D is TRBD2 (5 bases). The V gene's germline CDR1 is SGHNT and CDR2 YYREEE (reference sequence). The V and J ends lost 4 bases and 7 bases respectively, with 21 bases between them. This CDR3 contains 15 residues. The CDR3 here is CASSPGLWPSGEQYF. The CDR3 DNA reads as TGTGCCAGCAGCCCCGGCTTGTGGCCCTCGGGAGAGCAGTACTTC. The variable domain in full, with the rest retrieved from reference TRBV5-4 and TRBJ2-7, is ETGVTQSPTHLIKTRGQQVTLRCSSQSGHNTVSWYQQALGQGPQFIFQYYREEENGRGNFPPRFSGLQFPNYSSELNVNALELDDSALYLCASSPGLWPSGEQYFGPGTRLTVT.

Of note for this clonotype: This clone may be a read error of a much larger clone one base away. This chain connects TRBV12-3 or TRBV12-4 to TRBJ2-1; 12 bases are a match to TRBD2. V dropped 7 bases and J dropped 10; count of bases not matched to a gene: 14. The CDR3 has 16 amino acids. The CDR3 loop is CASTQTSGRMITEQFF. In DNA form, the CDR3 reads TGTGCCAGCACCCAGACTAGCGGGAGAATGATCACCGAGCAGTTCTTC.

This sequence joins TRBV7-9 and TRBJ1-1, with 8 bases fitting TRBD1. The CDR3 contains 14 residues. The V and J ends lost 5 bases and 4 bases, in that order; junction bases with no gene match: 6. Germline values: CDR1 SEHNR, CDR2 FQNEAQ (reference sequence). CDR3 amino acids: CASSTQQGGTEAFF. The CDR3 DNA follows: TGTGCCAGCAGCACACAACAGGGGGGCACTGAAGCTTTCTTT. The full variable domain, its missing parts supplied by reference TRBV7-9 and TRBJ1-1, is DTGVSQNPRHKITKRGQNVTFRCDPISEHNRLYWYRQTLGQGPEFLTYFQNEAQLEKSRLLSDRFSAERPKGSFSTLEIQRTEQGDSAMYLCASSTQQGGTEAFFGQGTRLTVV.

Many counts were recorded for this clonotype. This chain joins TRBV4-2 and TRBJ1-2; D is uncertain. CDR3 length: 13 amino acids. The germline V gene encodes CDR1 LGHNA and CDR2 YNFKEQ. V was pared by 0 bases and J by 4 bases, with 6 bases between. CDR3 amino acids: CASSQDYGYGYTF. The DNA for the CDR3 is TGTGCCAGCAGCCAAGATTACGGCTATGGCTACACCTTC.

Regarding this clonotype: A junction end diverges from the germline sequence, so it may reflect a read error. The V call is TRBV29-1, the J call TRBJ1-3; D is unresolved. Germline V gives CDR1 SQVTM, CDR2 ANQGSEA. CDR3 length equals 16 residues. The CDR3 coding sequence is TGCAGCGTTGAAGATGACCGGGGAGCAACTGGAAACGCCATATATTTT. As protein: CSVEDDRGATGNAIYF.